This is a list of T cell receptor beta chains from one sample in a study of blood T cell repertoires in COVID-19. Sequenced by immunoSEQ multiplex PCR; TCRdb stores in-frame clones only, minus some. The data contain about 300,000 clones, roughly 86% of them singletons. Sequences were obtained from peripheral blood. These TCRs come from a woman aged 50 to 60 with acute or convalescent COVID-19. Each CDR3 is given with its conserved first and last residue. The D gene is left open where the match is weak. Only part of the rows carry a size: once, few, many, or a class if the clone is expanded.

d_gene: NA; abundance: NA; v_gene: TRBV27; j_gene: TRBJ1-5; CDR3aa: CASALQVNQPQHF; CDR3nt: TGTGCCAGCGCCTTACAGGTCAATCAGCCCCAGCATTTT
d_gene: TRBD1; abundance: NA; v_gene: TRBV6-5; j_gene: TRBJ1-2; CDR3aa: CASSRPGQGHYGYTF; CDR3nt: TGTGCCAGCAGTCGGCCGGGACAGGGACACTATGGCTACACCTTC
d_gene: NA; abundance: NA; v_gene: TRBV20-1; j_gene: TRBJ1-2; CDR3aa: CSARDIRGYTF; CDR3nt: TGCAGTGCTAGAGATATCCGGGGCTACACCTTC
d_gene: NA; abundance: NA; v_gene: TRBV4-2; j_gene: TRBJ1-2; CDR3aa: CASSQRDTGGYTF; CDR3nt: TGTGCCAGCAGCCAACGGGACACCGGTGGCTACACCTTC
d_gene: NA; abundance: NA; v_gene: TRBV27; j_gene: TRBJ2-2; CDR3aa: CASSFPSSASNTGELFF; CDR3nt: TGTGCCAGCAGTTTCCCCTCTAGCGCTTCGAACACCGGGGAGCTGTTTTTT
d_gene: NA; abundance: NA; v_gene: TRBV18; j_gene: TRBJ1-6; CDR3aa: CASSPRGISYNSPLHF; CDR3nt: TGTGCCAGCTCACCTCGGGGGATCTCCTATAATTCACCCCTCCACTTT
d_gene: TRBD1; abundance: NA; v_gene: TRBV7-9; j_gene: TRBJ1-2; CDR3aa: CASSLRDRGWDYGYTF; CDR3nt: TGTGCCAGCAGCTTAAGGGACAGGGGATGGGACTATGGCTACACCTTC
d_gene: NA; abundance: NA; v_gene: TRBV6-5; j_gene: TRBJ1-1; CDR3aa: CASSYSLMGATEAFF; CDR3nt: TGTGCCAGCAGTTACTCCTTGATGGGGGCGACTGAAGCTTTCTTT
d_gene: TRBD1; abundance: once; v_gene: TRBV6-1; j_gene: TRBJ2-5; CDR3aa: CASSGGPGTGGQTQYF; CDR3nt: TGTGCCAGCAGTGGGGGTCCCGGGACAGGGGGCCAGACCCAGTACTTC
d_gene: NA; abundance: NA; v_gene: TRBV6-2/TRBV6-3; j_gene: TRBJ1-5; CDR3aa: CASSPDRNQPQHF; CDR3nt: TGTGCCAGCAGCCCGGACAGAAATCAGCCCCAGCATTTT
d_gene: NA; abundance: once; v_gene: TRBV6-6; j_gene: TRBJ1-1; CDR3aa: CASRRQRNTEAFF; CDR3nt: TGTGCCAGCAGAAGACAGAGGAACACTGAAGCTTTCTTT
d_gene: TRBD1; abundance: NA; v_gene: TRBV5-4; j_gene: TRBJ1-1; CDR3aa: CASSRDRGRTEAFF; CDR3nt: TGTGCCAGCAGCCGGGACAGGGGACGCACTGAAGCTTTCTTT
d_gene: TRBD2; abundance: few; v_gene: TRBV6-2/TRBV6-3; j_gene: TRBJ2-1; CDR3aa: CASSPGLGGGWNEQFF; CDR3nt: TGTGCCAGCAGCCCCGGGTTGGGGGGAGGGTGGAATGAGCAGTTCTTC
d_gene: NA; abundance: few; v_gene: TRBV7-3; j_gene: TRBJ2-5; CDR3aa: CASSLGLQETQYF; CDR3nt: TGTGCCAGCAGCTTGGGCTTACAAGAGACCCAGTACTTC
d_gene: TRBD2; abundance: NA; v_gene: TRBV6-5; j_gene: TRBJ2-1; CDR3aa: CASYKWGGINEQFF; CDR3nt: TGTGCCAGTTACAAGTGGGGGGGAATAAATGAGCAGTTCTTC
d_gene: NA; abundance: once; v_gene: TRBV15; j_gene: TRBJ1-5; CDR3aa: CATSRALGQPQHF; CDR3nt: TGTGCCACCAGCAGAGCCCTCGGGCAGCCCCAGCATTTT
d_gene: NA; abundance: NA; v_gene: TRBV6-5; j_gene: TRBJ1-5; CDR3aa: CASREVEGNQPQHF; CDR3nt: TGTGCCAGCCGGGAGGTGGAGGGCAATCAGCCCCAGCATTTT
d_gene: TRBD2; abundance: NA; v_gene: TRBV7-2; j_gene: TRBJ2-3; CDR3aa: CASSLAGLAGFSTDTQYF; CDR3nt: TGTGCCAGCAGCTTAGCGGGACTAGCGGGGTTTAGCACAGATACGCAGTATTTT
d_gene: TRBD1; abundance: NA; v_gene: TRBV19; j_gene: TRBJ1-1; CDR3aa: CASSKTGPVRSGEAFF; CDR3nt: TGTGCCAGTAGTAAGACAGGGCCTGTTCGTAGTGGTGAAGCTTTCTTT
d_gene: NA; abundance: NA; v_gene: TRBV6-1; j_gene: TRBJ1-2; CDR3aa: CASSEERREWYGYTF; CDR3nt: TGTGCCAGCAGTGAGGAGCGGAGAGAATGGTATGGCTACACCTTC
d_gene: NA; abundance: NA; v_gene: TRBV5-1; j_gene: TRBJ1-6; CDR3aa: CASNSGSANSPLHF; CDR3nt: TGCGCCAGCAACTCCGGGAGCGCTAATTCACCCCTCCACTTT
d_gene: TRBD2; abundance: NA; v_gene: TRBV6-5; j_gene: TRBJ2-1; CDR3aa: CASSYASGLSYNEQFF; CDR3nt: TGTGCCAGCAGTTACGCTAGCGGGCTCTCCTACAATGAGCAGTTCTTC
d_gene: NA; abundance: NA; v_gene: TRBV6-5; j_gene: TRBJ2-5; CDR3aa: CASSYSFGRVGETQYF; CDR3nt: TGTGCCAGCAGTTACTCCTTCGGCAGGGTCGGGGAGACCCAGTACTTC
d_gene: NA; abundance: NA; v_gene: TRBV28; j_gene: TRBJ2-7; CDR3aa: CASSLELLYEQYF; CDR3nt: TGTGCCAGCAGTTTAGAGCTCCTCTACGAGCAGTACTTC
d_gene: NA; abundance: NA; v_gene: TRBV11-1; j_gene: TRBJ2-7; CDR3aa: CASSFSKDLAYEQYF; CDR3nt: TGTGCCAGCAGCTTTTCGAAGGACTTAGCCTACGAGCAGTACTTC
d_gene: TRBD1; abundance: NA; v_gene: TRBV5-4; j_gene: TRBJ1-2; CDR3aa: CASSWGQGNANYGYTF; CDR3nt: TGTGCCAGCAGCTGGGGACAGGGGAATGCTAACTATGGCTACACCTTC
d_gene: TRBD1; abundance: NA; v_gene: TRBV19; j_gene: TRBJ1-5; CDR3aa: CASKAGTGHQPQHF; CDR3nt: TGTGCCAGTAAGGCGGGGACAGGTCATCAGCCCCAGCATTTT
d_gene: TRBD2; abundance: NA; v_gene: TRBV4-1; j_gene: TRBJ2-7; CDR3aa: CASSQGGLAKHSYEQYF; CDR3nt: TGCGCCAGCAGCCAAGGGGGACTAGCGAAACACTCCTACGAGCAGTACTTC
d_gene: TRBD1; abundance: NA; v_gene: TRBV10-3; j_gene: TRBJ1-2; CDR3aa: CAISWDRGNGYTF; CDR3nt: TGTGCCATCAGTTGGGACAGGGGGAATGGCTACACCTTC
d_gene: TRBD2; abundance: NA; v_gene: TRBV9; j_gene: TRBJ2-7; CDR3aa: CASSGEVAGGAYEQYF; CDR3nt: TGTGCCAGCAGCGGTGAGGTAGCGGGAGGAGCCTACGAGCAGTACTTC
d_gene: NA; abundance: NA; v_gene: TRBV7-3; j_gene: TRBJ2-1; CDR3aa: CASSARGSSYNEQFF; CDR3nt: TGTGCCAGCAGCGCACGCGGAAGCTCCTACAATGAGCAGTTCTTC
d_gene: NA; abundance: few; v_gene: TRBV5-4; j_gene: TRBJ1-3; CDR3aa: CASSLGGNSGNTIYF; CDR3nt: TGTGCCAGCAGCTTGGGCGGCAACTCTGGAAACACCATATATTTT
d_gene: NA; abundance: NA; v_gene: TRBV11-2; j_gene: TRBJ2-7; CDR3aa: CASTGILSYEQYF; CDR3nt: TGTGCCAGCACGGGAATACTAAGCTACGAGCAGTACTTC
d_gene: TRBD2; abundance: once; v_gene: TRBV19; j_gene: TRBJ2-7; CDR3aa: CASRGLERGSSYEQYF; CDR3nt: TGTGCCAGTCGGGGACTTGAGCGGGGGAGCTCCTACGAGCAGTACTTC
d_gene: NA; abundance: NA; v_gene: TRBV9; j_gene: TRBJ1-1; CDR3aa: CASSPYGQTTNTEAFF; CDR3nt: TGTGCCAGCAGCCCTTACGGACAGACTACGAACACTGAAGCTTTCTTT
d_gene: TRBD1; abundance: NA; v_gene: TRBV6-5; j_gene: TRBJ1-5; CDR3aa: CASSPGQGPQPQHF; CDR3nt: TGTGCCAGCAGCCCGGGACAGGGTCCACAGCCCCAGCATTTT
d_gene: TRBD2; abundance: NA; v_gene: TRBV9; j_gene: TRBJ2-1; CDR3aa: CASSVMGGTYNEQFF; CDR3nt: TGTGCCAGCAGCGTAATGGGGGGGACCTACAATGAGCAGTTCTTC
d_gene: NA; abundance: NA; v_gene: TRBV27; j_gene: TRBJ1-2; CDR3aa: CASSSWAEVNYGYTF; CDR3nt: TGTGCCAGCAGTTCCTGGGCCGAAGTTAACTATGGCTACACCTTC
d_gene: TRBD1; abundance: NA; v_gene: TRBV10-3; j_gene: TRBJ1-2; CDR3aa: CAIRTGGGGYTF; CDR3nt: TGTGCCATCAGGACAGGGGGAGGTGGCTACACCTTC
d_gene: NA; abundance: NA; v_gene: TRBV6-5; j_gene: TRBJ2-3; CDR3aa: CASSYASRITDTQYF; CDR3nt: TGTGCCAGCAGTTACGCTAGCAGGATCACAGATACGCAGTATTTT
d_gene: TRBD2; abundance: NA; v_gene: TRBV24-1; j_gene: TRBJ2-1; CDR3aa: CATSEYSGRTDEQFF; CDR3nt: TGTGCCACCAGTGAATATAGCGGGAGGACGGATGAGCAGTTCTTC
d_gene: NA; abundance: NA; v_gene: TRBV18; j_gene: TRBJ2-1; CDR3aa: CASGRSYNEQFF; CDR3nt: TGTGCCAGCGGGAGATCATACAATGAGCAGTTCTTC
d_gene: NA; abundance: NA; v_gene: TRBV18; j_gene: TRBJ2-5; CDR3aa: CASSPNGETQYF; CDR3nt: TGTGCCAGCTCACCAAACGGAGAGACCCAGTACTTC
d_gene: NA; abundance: NA; v_gene: TRBV24-1; j_gene: TRBJ2-2; CDR3aa: CATSDFPRSGELFF; CDR3nt: TGTGCCACCAGTGATTTCCCTAGATCCGGGGAGCTGTTTTTT
d_gene: TRBD1; abundance: NA; v_gene: TRBV14; j_gene: TRBJ2-1; CDR3aa: CASSQDGDRGYNEQFF; CDR3nt: TGTGCCAGCAGCCAAGATGGGGACAGGGGTTACAATGAGCAGTTCTTC
d_gene: NA; abundance: NA; v_gene: TRBV5-6; j_gene: TRBJ1-2; CDR3aa: CASSSTGIGYTF; CDR3nt: TGTGCCAGCAGCTCAACAGGGATCGGCTACACCTTC
d_gene: TRBD1; abundance: NA; v_gene: TRBV27; j_gene: TRBJ1-6; CDR3aa: CASSPMGTGHNSPLHF; CDR3nt: TGTGCCAGCAGTCCAATGGGGACAGGTCATAATTCACCCCTCCACTTT
d_gene: NA; abundance: NA; v_gene: TRBV28; j_gene: TRBJ1-6; CDR3aa: CASSFYENSPLHF; CDR3nt: TGTGCCAGCAGTTTTTATGAGAATTCACCCCTCCACTTT
d_gene: TRBD1; abundance: NA; v_gene: TRBV5-1; j_gene: TRBJ1-1; CDR3aa: CASSSGAGGGTEAFF; CDR3nt: TGCGCCAGCAGCTCGGGTGCAGGGGGAGGCACTGAAGCTTTCTTT
d_gene: NA; abundance: NA; v_gene: TRBV2; j_gene: TRBJ2-5; CDR3aa: CASSGGSETQYF; CDR3nt: TGTGCCAGCAGTGGGGGCTCTGAGACCCAGTACTTC
d_gene: TRBD1; abundance: NA; v_gene: TRBV5-6; j_gene: TRBJ1-6; CDR3aa: CASSLYRGLDNSPLHF; CDR3nt: TGTGCCAGCAGCTTGTACAGGGGGCTTGATAATTCACCCCTCCACTTT
d_gene: NA; abundance: NA; v_gene: TRBV4-2; j_gene: TRBJ1-1; CDR3aa: CASSQEATSPEAFF; CDR3nt: TGTGCCAGCAGCCAAGAAGCGACCTCGCCTGAAGCTTTCTTT
d_gene: TRBD1; abundance: NA; v_gene: TRBV5-6; j_gene: TRBJ2-7; CDR3aa: CASTGTANPPLYYEQYF; CDR3nt: TGTGCCAGCACGGGGACAGCGAACCCTCCACTTTACTACGAGCAGTACTTC
d_gene: TRBD2; abundance: NA; v_gene: TRBV3-1/TRBV3-2; j_gene: TRBJ2-2; CDR3aa: CASSHSGTSWLRSGELFF; CDR3nt: TGTGCCAGCAGCCATTCCGGGACTAGCTGGTTGAGATCCGGGGAGCTGTTTTTT
d_gene: TRBD1; abundance: NA; v_gene: TRBV28; j_gene: TRBJ1-2; CDR3aa: CASSQGADYGYTF; CDR3nt: TGTGCCAGCAGCCAGGGGGCGGACTATGGCTACACCTTC
d_gene: TRBD2; abundance: NA; v_gene: TRBV7-6; j_gene: TRBJ2-1; CDR3aa: CASSLDPTSGVYNEQFF; CDR3nt: TGTGCCAGCAGCTTAGATCCGACTAGCGGGGTTTACAATGAGCAGTTCTTC
d_gene: NA; abundance: NA; v_gene: TRBV28; j_gene: TRBJ1-2; CDR3aa: CASSPHGGMYGYTF; CDR3nt: TGTGCCAGCAGTCCCCACGGGGGGATGTATGGCTACACCTTC
d_gene: TRBD1; abundance: NA; v_gene: TRBV3-1/TRBV3-2; j_gene: TRBJ1-5; CDR3aa: CASSPDRDQPQHF; CDR3nt: TGTGCCAGCAGCCCGGACAGGGATCAGCCCCAGCATTTT
d_gene: NA; abundance: NA; v_gene: TRBV29-1; j_gene: TRBJ2-1; CDR3aa: CSVEQATYNEQFF; CDR3nt: TGCAGCGTTGAACAGGCGACCTACAATGAGCAGTTCTTC
d_gene: NA; abundance: few; v_gene: TRBV24-1; j_gene: TRBJ2-1; CDR3aa: CATSGLRGSSYNEQFF; CDR3nt: TGTGCCACCAGTGGCTTACGGGGGAGCTCCTACAATGAGCAGTTCTTC